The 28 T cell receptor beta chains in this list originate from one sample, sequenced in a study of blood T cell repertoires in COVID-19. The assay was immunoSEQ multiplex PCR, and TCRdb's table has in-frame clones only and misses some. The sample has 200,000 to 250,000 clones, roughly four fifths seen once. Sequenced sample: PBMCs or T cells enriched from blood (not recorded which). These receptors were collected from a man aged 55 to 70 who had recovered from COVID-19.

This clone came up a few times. CDR3 in DNA: TGTGCCAGCAGCAGAGGGACTCCCTACGAGCAGTACTTC. Protein product: CASSRGTPYEQYF. The rearrangement links TRBV9 to TRBJ2-7; D might be TRBD2 (6 bases). Germline assignment: CDR1 SGDLS and CDR2 YYNGEE. The length of the CDR3 is 13 residues. Deletions cut 4 bases from V and 2 bases from J, with 10 bases between.

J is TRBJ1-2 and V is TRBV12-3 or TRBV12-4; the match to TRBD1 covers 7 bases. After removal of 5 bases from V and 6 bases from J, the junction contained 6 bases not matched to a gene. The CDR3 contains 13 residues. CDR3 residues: CASSRQGFNGYTF. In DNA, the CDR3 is TGTGCCAGCAGTCGACAGGGTTTTAATGGCTACACCTTC.

CDR3 residues: CARGQGARNQPQHF. Written as DNA, the CDR3 is TGTGCCAGGGGACAGGGGGCGCGCAATCAGCCCCAGCATTTT. The chain is built from TRBV19 and TRBJ1-5; 12 bases align to TRBD1. J was trimmed by 2 bases and V by 9 bases; bases with no gene match: 2. Germline CDR1 and CDR2: LNHDA and SQIVND (reference sequence). This CDR3 spans 14 amino acids.

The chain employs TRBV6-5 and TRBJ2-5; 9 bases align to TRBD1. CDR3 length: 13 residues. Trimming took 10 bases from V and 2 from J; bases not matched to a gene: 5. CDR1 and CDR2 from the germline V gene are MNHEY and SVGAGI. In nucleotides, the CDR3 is TGTGCCACCAGGACAGGGGTACAAGAGACCCAGTACTTC. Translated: CATRTGVQETQYF.

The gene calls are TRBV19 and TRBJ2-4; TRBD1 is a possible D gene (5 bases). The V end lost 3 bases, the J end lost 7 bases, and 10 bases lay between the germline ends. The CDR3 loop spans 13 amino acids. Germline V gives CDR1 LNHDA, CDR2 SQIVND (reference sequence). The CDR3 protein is CASSIQGGNIQYF. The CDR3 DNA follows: TGTGCCAGTAGTATCCAGGGTGGGAACATTCAGTACTTC.

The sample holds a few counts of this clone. The CDR3 DNA follows: TGTGCCAGCAGCTCCAGCGGTTACTCCTACAATGAGCAGTTCTTC. Its translation is CASSSSGYSYNEQFF. The V and J genes are TRBV11-1 and TRBJ2-1; D might be TRBD2 (5 bases). The V and J ends lost 4 bases and 0 bases respectively, with 10 bases between them. The CDR3 extends over 15 amino acids. Germline V lookup: CDR1 SGHAT, CDR2 FQDESV (reference sequence).

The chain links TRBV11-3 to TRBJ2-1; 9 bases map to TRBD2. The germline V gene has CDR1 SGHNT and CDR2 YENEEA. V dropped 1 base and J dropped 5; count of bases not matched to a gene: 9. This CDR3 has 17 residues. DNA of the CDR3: TGTGCCAGCAGCTTAGGCGTAAGGGGACTAGCCGACAATGAGCAGTTCTTC. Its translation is CASSLGVRGLADNEQFF.

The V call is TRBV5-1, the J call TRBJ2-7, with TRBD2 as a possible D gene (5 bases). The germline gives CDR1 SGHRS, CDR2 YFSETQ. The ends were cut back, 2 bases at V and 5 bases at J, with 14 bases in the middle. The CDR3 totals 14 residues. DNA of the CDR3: TGCGCCAGCAGCTTATGGGGAGTGACAAACGAGCAGTACTTC. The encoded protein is CASSLWGVTNEQYF.

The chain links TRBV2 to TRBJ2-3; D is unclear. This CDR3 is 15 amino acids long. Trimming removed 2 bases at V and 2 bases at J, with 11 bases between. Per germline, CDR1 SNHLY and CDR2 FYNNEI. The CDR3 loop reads CASSETQTHTDTQYF. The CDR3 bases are TGTGCCAGCAGTGAAACTCAAACCCACACAGATACGCAGTATTTT.

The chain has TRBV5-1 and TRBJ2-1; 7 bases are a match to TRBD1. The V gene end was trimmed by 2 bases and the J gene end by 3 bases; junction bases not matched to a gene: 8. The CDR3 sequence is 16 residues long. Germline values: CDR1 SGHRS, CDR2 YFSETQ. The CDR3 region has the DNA TGCGCCAGCAGCTTAACCGGGACAGAAATCTACAATGAGCAGTTCTTC. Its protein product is CASSLTGTEIYNEQFF.

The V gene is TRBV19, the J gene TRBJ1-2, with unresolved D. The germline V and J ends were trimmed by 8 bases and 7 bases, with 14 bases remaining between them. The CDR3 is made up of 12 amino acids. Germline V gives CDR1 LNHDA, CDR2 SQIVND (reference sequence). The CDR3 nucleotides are TGTGCCAGTGGAAAAACAGTCGGTGGCTACACCTTC. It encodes CASGKTVGGYTF.

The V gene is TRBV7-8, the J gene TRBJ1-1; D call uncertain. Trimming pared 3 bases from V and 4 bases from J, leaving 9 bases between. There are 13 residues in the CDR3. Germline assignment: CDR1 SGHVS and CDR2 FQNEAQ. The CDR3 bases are TGTGCCAGCAGCTTCCAGGTGAGCACTGAAGCTTTCTTT. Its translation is CASSFQVSTEAFF.

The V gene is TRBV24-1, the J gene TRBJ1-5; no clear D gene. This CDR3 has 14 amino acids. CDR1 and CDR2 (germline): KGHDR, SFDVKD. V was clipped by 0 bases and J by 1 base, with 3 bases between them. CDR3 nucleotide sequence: TGTGCCACCAGTGATTTGCAAAGCAATCAGCCCCAGCATTTT. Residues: CATSDLQSNQPQHF.

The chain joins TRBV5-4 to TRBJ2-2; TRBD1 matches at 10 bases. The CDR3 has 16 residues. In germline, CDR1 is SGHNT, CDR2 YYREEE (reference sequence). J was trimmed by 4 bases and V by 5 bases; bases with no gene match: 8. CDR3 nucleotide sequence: TGTGCCAGCAGTCGCGGACAGGGGGTCCCCACCGGGGAGCTGTTTTTT. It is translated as CASSRGQGVPTGELFF.

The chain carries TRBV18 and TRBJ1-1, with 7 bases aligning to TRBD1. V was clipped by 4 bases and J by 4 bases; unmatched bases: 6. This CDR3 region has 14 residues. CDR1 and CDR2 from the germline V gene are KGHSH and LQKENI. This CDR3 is CASSRDRDGTEAFF. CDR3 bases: TGTGCCAGCTCACGAGACAGGGATGGCACTGAAGCTTTCTTT.

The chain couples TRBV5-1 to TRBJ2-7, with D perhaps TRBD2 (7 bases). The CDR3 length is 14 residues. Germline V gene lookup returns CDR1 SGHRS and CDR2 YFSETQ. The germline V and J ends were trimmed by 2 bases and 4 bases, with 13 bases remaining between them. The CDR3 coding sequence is TGCGCCAGCAGCTTCAGGGGAGGGTCTTACGAGCAGTACTTC. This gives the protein CASSFRGGSYEQYF.

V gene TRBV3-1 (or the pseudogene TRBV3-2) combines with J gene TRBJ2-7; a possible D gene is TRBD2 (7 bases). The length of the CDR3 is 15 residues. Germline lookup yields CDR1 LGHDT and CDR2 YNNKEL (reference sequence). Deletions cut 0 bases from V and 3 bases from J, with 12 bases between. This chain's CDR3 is CASSQEGGAFYEQYF. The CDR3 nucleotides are TGTGCCAGCAGCCAAGAGGGGGGGGCTTTCTACGAGCAGTACTTC.

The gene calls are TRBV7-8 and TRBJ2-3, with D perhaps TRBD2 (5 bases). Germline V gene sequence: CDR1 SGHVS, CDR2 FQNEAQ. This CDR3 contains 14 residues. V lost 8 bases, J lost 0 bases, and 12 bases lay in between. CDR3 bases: TGTGCCAGCGGGTTGGGCGGGAGCACAGATACGCAGTATTTT. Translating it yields CASGLGGSTDTQYF.

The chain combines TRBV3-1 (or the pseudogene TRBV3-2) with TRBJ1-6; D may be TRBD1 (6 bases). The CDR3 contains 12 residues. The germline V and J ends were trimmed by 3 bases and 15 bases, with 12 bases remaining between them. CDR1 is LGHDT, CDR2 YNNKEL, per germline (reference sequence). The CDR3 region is CASSHPQGGLHF. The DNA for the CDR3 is TGTGCCAGCAGCCACCCACAGGGCGGCCTCCACTTT.

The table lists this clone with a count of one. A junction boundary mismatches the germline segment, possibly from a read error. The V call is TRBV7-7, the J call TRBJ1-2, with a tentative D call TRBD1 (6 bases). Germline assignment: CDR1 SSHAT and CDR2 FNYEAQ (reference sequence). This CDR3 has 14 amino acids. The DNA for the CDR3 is TGTGCTAGCAGCTTAGAGGGGGGGGCTAATGGCTACACCTTC. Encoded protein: CASSLEGGANGYTF.

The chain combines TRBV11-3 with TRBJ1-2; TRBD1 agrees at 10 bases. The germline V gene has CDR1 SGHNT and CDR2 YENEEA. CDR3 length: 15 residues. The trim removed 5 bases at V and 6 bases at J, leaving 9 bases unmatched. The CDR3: CASSPGQGELHGYTF. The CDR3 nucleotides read TGTGCCAGCAGCCCAGGACAGGGGGAACTGCATGGCTACACCTTC.

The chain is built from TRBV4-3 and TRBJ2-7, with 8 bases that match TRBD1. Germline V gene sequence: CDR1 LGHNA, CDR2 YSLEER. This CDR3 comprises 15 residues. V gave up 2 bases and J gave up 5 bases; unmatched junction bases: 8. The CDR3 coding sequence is TGCGCCAGCAGCCAATCCGGACAGGGTAGGAACGAGCAGTACTTC. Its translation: CASSQSGQGRNEQYF.

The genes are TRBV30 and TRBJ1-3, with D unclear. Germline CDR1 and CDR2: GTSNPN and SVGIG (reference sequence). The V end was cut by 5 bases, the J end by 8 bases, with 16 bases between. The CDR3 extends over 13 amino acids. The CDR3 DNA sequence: TGTGCCTGGTCAGCGGACCACATGGACACCATATATTTT. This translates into CAWSADHMDTIYF.

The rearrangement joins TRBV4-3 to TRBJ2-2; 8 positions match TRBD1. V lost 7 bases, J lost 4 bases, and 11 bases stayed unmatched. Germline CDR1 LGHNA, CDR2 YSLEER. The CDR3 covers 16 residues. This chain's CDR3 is CASTNVGQGITGELFF. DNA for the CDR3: TGCGCCAGCACCAACGTAGGACAGGGTATCACCGGGGAGCTGTTTTTT.

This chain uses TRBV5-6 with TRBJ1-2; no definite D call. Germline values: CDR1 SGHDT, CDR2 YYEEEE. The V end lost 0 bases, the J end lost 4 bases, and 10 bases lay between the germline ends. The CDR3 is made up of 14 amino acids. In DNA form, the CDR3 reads TGTGCCAGCAGCTTGGGCAGATACCTCTATGGCTACACCTTC. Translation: CASSLGRYLYGYTF.

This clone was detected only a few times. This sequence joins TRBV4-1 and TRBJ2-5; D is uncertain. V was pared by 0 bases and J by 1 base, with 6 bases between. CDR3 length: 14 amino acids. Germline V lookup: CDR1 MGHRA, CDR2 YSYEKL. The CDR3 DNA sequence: TGCGCCAGCAGCCAAGAGGCCTTCCAAGAGACCCAGTACTTC. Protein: CASSQEAFQETQYF.

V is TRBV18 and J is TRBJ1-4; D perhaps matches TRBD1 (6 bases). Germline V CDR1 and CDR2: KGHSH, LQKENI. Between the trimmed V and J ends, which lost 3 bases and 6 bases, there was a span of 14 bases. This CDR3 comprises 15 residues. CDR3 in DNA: TGTGCCAGCTCACCCCCCGGGACACAGTATGAAAAACTGTTTTTT. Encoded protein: CASSPPGTQYEKLFF.

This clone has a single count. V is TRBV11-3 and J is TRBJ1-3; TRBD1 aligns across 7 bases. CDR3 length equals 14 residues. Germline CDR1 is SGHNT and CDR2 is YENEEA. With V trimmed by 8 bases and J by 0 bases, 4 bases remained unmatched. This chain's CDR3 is CASQGQPSGNTIYF. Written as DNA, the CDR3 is TGTGCCAGCCAGGGACAGCCCTCTGGAAACACCATATATTTT.